This T cell receptor beta chain comes out of a study of T cells in Graves' hyperthyroidism and ophthalmopathy. Ophthalmopathy cases met thresholds of Clinical Activity Score at least 3, NOSPECS grade at least 4 and duration under 3 months. This clonotype appeared many times. The TCR beta CDR3 regions underwent amplification using RNA transcripts as the source. During a first-round RT-PCR of the TCR CDR3, the HTBI primer set was used. TCRdb re-called the multiplex PCR reads through MiXCR, storing one row per CDR3 protein. The table lists more than 300,000 distinct CDR3 sequences, about 18% of them singletons. Input material: blood. This TCR was sampled from a man aged 18 to 35 with Graves' ophthalmopathy.

Written as DNA, the CDR3 is TGTGCCAGCAGCTTAGATATAGGGGTCGGTTCACCCCTCCACTTT. Translated: CASSLDIGVGSPLHF. The chain employs TRBV7-2 and TRBJ1-6; possibly TRBD1 for D (5 bases). The V end was cut by 1 base, the J end by 9 bases, with 13 bases between. CDR3 length equals 15 residues. Germline CDR1 SGHTA, CDR2 FQGNSA.